This is a list of T cell receptor beta chains from one sample in a study of shared clonotypes between healthy human individuals. The assay was immunoSEQ multiplex PCR, and TCRdb's table has in-frame clones only and misses some. The sample carries over 2 million clones, less than 95% recorded once. The specimen sequenced was naive CD4+ T cells from PBMCs. Receptor source: a young man in good health. Some clones in this sample may be carry-over from other donors' samples. CDR3s include the opening cysteine and the closing phenylalanine or tryptophan. Fields, in order: V gene, D gene, J gene, clone size, CDR3 protein, CDR3 DNA. The D gene is left open where the match is weak. Some rows mark clone size as missing; the rest say once, few, many or name a class of expanded clone.

TRBV28	TRBD2	TRBJ2-7	-	CASSGGALSGGEQYF	TGTGCCAGCAGTGGAGGGGCCCTATCGGGGGGAGAGCAGTACTTC
TRBV29-1	-	TRBJ2-5	once	CSVRGHKMRGGRQETQYF	TGCAGCGTTCGAGGTCATAAAATGAGGGGTGGGCGGCAAGAGACCCAGTACTTC
TRBV5-1	TRBD1	TRBJ2-5	-	CASSLSGTGQETQYF	TGCGCCAGCAGCCTCTCCGGGACAGGGCAAGAGACCCAGTACTTC
TRBV7-3	-	TRBJ1-4	-	CASSLVRETNEKLFF	TGTGCCAGCAGCTTAGTACGGGAAACTAATGAAAAACTGTTTTTT
TRBV7-9	TRBD2	TRBJ2-5	-	CASSWREGTQYF	TGTGCCAGCAGCTGGCGGGAGGGGACCCAGTACTTC
TRBV7-9	TRBD1	TRBJ1-3	-	CASSSTGASNTIYF	TGTGCCAGCAGCTCCACAGGGGCAAGCAACACCATATATTTT
TRBV28	TRBD1	TRBJ1-1	-	CASSPSRDRAEAFF	TGTGCCAGCAGTCCGTCCCGGGACAGGGCTGAAGCTTTCTTT
TRBV7-2	-	TRBJ2-1	-	CASSRQGGDNEQFF	TGTGCCAGCAGCCGCCAAGGAGGGGACAATGAGCAGTTCTTC
TRBV30	-	TRBJ1-3	-	CAWPSTGNGNTIYF	TGTGCCTGGCCCAGCACAGGGAATGGAAACACCATATATTTT
TRBV5-6	-	TRBJ2-1	-	CASSLVRGKYNEQFF	TGTGCCAGCAGCTTGGTTCGGGGGAAATACAATGAGCAGTTCTTC
TRBV4-1	TRBD1	TRBJ2-1	-	CASSQVTGVGNEQFF	TGCGCCAGCAGCCAAGTTACAGGGGTGGGTAATGAGCAGTTCTTC
TRBV11-2	-	TRBJ2-7	-	CASSYLYEQYF	TGTGCCAGCAGCTACCTCTACGAGCAGTACTTC
TRBV6-1	-	TRBJ1-1	-	CASSEWEAFF	TGTGCCAGCAGTGAATGGGAAGCTTTCTTT
TRBV2	-	TRBJ2-5	-	CASTSGMGETQYF	TGTGCCAGCACATCAGGCATGGGAGAGACCCAGTACTTC
TRBV28	-	TRBJ2-6	-	CASSSMPSGANVLTF	TGTGCCAGCAGTTCGATGCCCTCTGGGGCCAACGTCCTGACTTTC
TRBV7-3	TRBD1	TRBJ2-1	-	CASSRQGGPYNEQFF	TGTGCCAGCAGCCGTCAAGGGGGCCCCTACAATGAGCAGTTCTTC
TRBV29-1	-	TRBJ2-5	-	CSASHSQETQYF	TGCAGCGCATCACACAGCCAAGAGACCCAGTACTTC
TRBV18	TRBD2	TRBJ2-7	-	CASSPMGTSGLYEQYF	TGTGCCAGCTCACCTATGGGGACTAGCGGGCTCTACGAGCAGTACTTC
TRBV25-1	-	TRBJ1-6	-	CASSESRDGSPLHF	TGTGCCAGCAGTGAATCGCGGGACGGCTCACCCCTCCACTTT
TRBV28	-	TRBJ1-1	-	CASSLGVGMNTEAFF	TGTGCCAGCAGTTTAGGGGTGGGCATGAACACTGAAGCTTTCTTT
TRBV6-5	-	TRBJ2-7	-	CASSSGPTYEQYF	TGTGCCAGCAGTTCGGGCCCGACTTACGAGCAGTACTTC
TRBV5-1	-	TRBJ2-7	-	CASSPSLDYEQYF	TGCGCCAGCAGCCCCTCCTTGGACTACGAGCAGTACTTC
TRBV5-5	-	TRBJ1-3	-	CASSLATGASSGNTIYF	TGTGCCAGCAGCTTGGCTACGGGGGCGAGTTCTGGAAACACCATATATTTT
TRBV7-9	-	TRBJ2-3	-	CASSLRGANF	TGTGCCAGCAGCTTAAGGGGGGCGAATTTT
TRBV5-1	-	TRBJ1-4	-	CASSLAATNEKLFF	TGCGCCAGCAGCCTCGCAGCAACTAATGAAAAACTGTTTTTT
TRBV7-2	-	TRBJ1-1	-	CASSNGPMNTEAFF	TGTGCCAGCAGTAACGGACCCATGAACACTGAAGCTTTCTTT
TRBV4-1	-	TRBJ2-3	-	CASSQVDSTDTQYF	TGCGCCAGCAGCCAAGTTGATAGCACAGATACGCAGTATTTT
TRBV5-1	-	TRBJ2-3	-	CASSVSTDTQYF	TGCGCCAGCAGCGTGAGCACAGATACGCAGTATTTT
TRBV29-1	TRBD2	TRBJ2-1	-	CSVDRTRSYNEQFF	TGCAGCGTTGATCGGACTAGGTCCTACAATGAGCAGTTCTTC
TRBV4-1	-	TRBJ2-1	-	CASSRSGEQFF	TGCGCCAGCAGCCGTAGCGGTGAGCAGTTCTTC
TRBV5-1	-	TRBJ2-1	-	CASSFLDPNEQFF	TGCGCCAGCAGCTTTTTAGACCCCAATGAGCAGTTCTTC
TRBV4-1	TRBD2	TRBJ2-7	-	CASSQDASGTLSYEQYF	TGCGCCAGCAGCCAAGATGCTAGCGGGACCCTCTCCTACGAGCAGTACTTC
TRBV5-6	-	TRBJ1-4	-	CASSGGGEIEKLFF	TGTGCCAGCAGCGGTGGTGGGGAGATCGAAAAACTGTTTTTT
TRBV5-1	-	TRBJ2-5	-	CATQGRPGETQYF	TGCGCCACCCAAGGGAGGCCGGGAGAGACCCAGTACTTC
TRBV15	TRBD2	TRBJ2-1	-	CATSRDRTSGKSSYNEQFF	TGTGCCACCAGCAGAGATCGAACTAGCGGGAAGAGCTCCTACAATGAGCAGTTCTTC
TRBV18	-	TRBJ1-2	-	CASSPIKGSPSPPPLRQRGYTF	TGTGCCAGCTCACCGATCAAGGGTTCCCCAAGCCCACCCCCACTGAGGCAGCGGGGCTACACCTTC
TRBV19	TRBD1	TRBJ1-5	-	CASNHDRESNQPQHF	TGTGCCAGTAATCACGACAGGGAGAGCAATCAGCCCCAGCATTTT
TRBV6-5	-	TRBJ1-4	-	CASSDGSTNEKLFF	TGTGCCAGCAGCGACGGTTCAACTAATGAAAAACTGTTTTTT
TRBV7-3	TRBD2	TRBJ2-5	-	CASSPLGLAGALETQYF	TGTGCCAGCAGCCCCCTCGGACTAGCGGGAGCCCTAGAGACCCAGTACTTC
TRBV7-9	-	TRBJ1-5	-	CASSIGTFNQPQHF	TGTGCCAGCAGCATCGGGACCTTTAATCAGCCCCAGCATTTT
TRBV27	TRBD1	TRBJ2-7	-	CASSPSTGNYQQYF	TGTGCCAGCAGTCCCTCGACAGGGAACTACCAGCAGTACTTC
TRBV6-1	-	TRBJ1-2	-	CASSADQGYGYTF	TGTGCCAGCAGTGCCGACCAGGGCTATGGCTACACCTTC
TRBV11-2	-	TRBJ2-1	-	CASSSGTPSYNEQFF	TGTGCCAGCAGCTCCGGGACACCCTCCTACAATGAGCAGTTCTTC
TRBV9	-	TRBJ2-1	-	CASSVGPTRLDEQFF	TGTGCCAGCAGCGTAGGTCCTACGCGACTTGATGAGCAGTTCTTC
TRBV5-1	-	TRBJ1-5	few	CASSLDGNQPQHF	TGCGCCAGCAGCTTGGATGGAAATCAGCCCCAGCATTTT
TRBV27	TRBD1	TRBJ2-7	-	CASSSDLDRGVREQYF	TGTGCCAGCAGTTCAGACCTGGACAGGGGAGTCCGCGAGCAGTACTTC
TRBV5-1	-	TRBJ2-5	-	CASSFRQGRTGPETQYF	TGCGCCAGCAGCTTCCGCCAAGGTCGTACAGGGCCGGAGACCCAGTACTTC
TRBV27	-	TRBJ1-3	-	CASRPIGGGNTIYF	TGTGCCAGCAGACCTATCGGAGGTGGAAACACCATATATTTT
TRBV9	TRBD1	TRBJ1-4	-	CASSRDSGNEKLFF	TGTGCCAGCAGTAGGGACAGCGGTAATGAAAAACTGTTTTTT
TRBV5-1	-	TRBJ2-1	-	CASSLDAGRGDEQFF	TGCGCCAGCAGCTTGGATGCGGGCCGAGGGGATGAGCAGTTCTTC
TRBV28	TRBD2	TRBJ2-3	-	CASSQTSGTDTQYF	TGTGCCAGCAGTCAGACTAGCGGCACAGATACGCAGTATTTT
TRBV5-1	-	TRBJ2-1	-	CASSPRGTGSSYNEQFF	TGCGCCAGCAGCCCCCGGGGAACGGGGAGCTCCTACAATGAGCAGTTCTTC
TRBV5-1	-	TRBJ2-5	-	CASSLRGAGGETQYF	TGCGCCAGCAGCTTGAGGGGAGCTGGGGGAGAGACCCAGTACTTC
TRBV28	-	TRBJ2-5	-	CASAVGGRGETQYF	TGTGCCAGCGCCGTCGGGGGGCGCGGGGAGACCCAGTACTTC
TRBV7-3	TRBD2	TRBJ2-3	-	CASSEGLASPDTQYF	TGTGCCAGCAGCGAAGGACTAGCGTCCCCAGATACGCAGTATTTT
TRBV5-1	TRBD2	TRBJ2-2	-	CASSSGLAGGLGELFF	TGCGCCAGCAGCTCGGGACTAGCGGGAGGGTTAGGCGAGCTGTTTTTT